One sample yielded the 7 T cell receptor beta chains listed below, sequenced in a study of Graves' ophthalmopathy and Graves' hyperthyroidism. RNA transcripts were the source from which TCR beta CDR3 regions were amplified. In the first round, RT-PCR was carried out with HTBI primers, and a multiplex PCR formed the second round. TCRdb re-derived calls from the multiplex PCR reads in MiXCR, one entry per CDR3 protein. In the table there are around 520,000 distinct CDR3 sequences, roughly 39% of which are singletons. The sequencing input was peripheral blood or thyroid tissue (not recorded which). The receptors here all came from an adult man with Graves' hyperthyroidism.

A word on this clonotype: One junction end disagrees with the germline gene, perhaps due to a read error. The chain recombines TRBV7-8 with TRBJ1-1; the D is unclear. The CDR3 is made up of 12 amino acids. In germline, CDR1 is SGHVS, CDR2 FQNEAQ. CDR3 nucleotide sequence: TGTGCCAGCAGCGCCGGCCGCACTGAAGCTTCCTTT. Amino acid sequence: CASSAGRTEASF. The whole variable domain, filled in from reference TRBV7-8 and TRBJ1-1, reads GAGVSQSPRYKVAKRGQDVALRCDPISGHVSLFWYQQALGQGPEFLTYFQNEAQLDKSGLPSDRFFAERPEGSVSTLKIQRTQQEDSAVYLCASSAGRTEASFGQGTRLTVV.

Only a few counts were recorded for this clonotype. V and J are TRBV12-3 or TRBV12-4 and TRBJ2-7; D gene uncertain. Deletions cut 3 bases from V and 4 bases from J, with 10 bases between. The CDR3 is 13 residues long. The CDR3 coding sequence is TGTGCCAGCAGTTTGAGTTTAAATTACGAGCAGTACTTC. Residues: CASSLSLNYEQYF.

This clonotype was counted many times. The chain uses TRBV29-1 and TRBJ2-7, with 9 bases aligning to TRBD1. The CDR3 sequence is 15 residues long. V shed 0 bases and J 3 bases; nucleotides not matched to a gene: 6. Germline V lookup: CDR1 SQVTM, CDR2 ANQGSEA. The CDR3 nucleotides read TGCAGCGTTGAAGAAGGGGGACAGGGAGTCTACGAGCAGTACTTC. Its protein is CSVEEGGQGVYEQYF.

This clonotype was detected a few times. This clone may be a read error of a much larger clone one base away. This rearrangement joins TRBV12-3 or TRBV12-4 to TRBJ2-5; the D gene is possibly TRBD2 (6 bases). The CDR3 runs to 14 residues. Here the CDR3 reads CASTYRGKQEAQYF. The CDR3 nucleotides read TGTGCCAGCACCTACCGCGGGAAGCAAGAGGCCCAGTACTTC.

This clonotype was seen many times. The CDR3 region is CASSRDVSSYEQYF. CDR3 coding DNA: TGTGCCAGCAGCCGGGATGTGAGCTCCTACGAGCAGTACTTC. The chain joins TRBV7-8 to TRBJ2-7; maybe TRBD2 (5 bases). The V end lost 5 bases, the J end lost 0 bases, and 11 bases lay between the germline ends. Germline CDR1 SGHVS, CDR2 FQNEAQ. The CDR3 consists of 14 residues.

The V call is TRBV7-3, the J call TRBJ1-1; D is unresolved. Germline assignment: CDR1 SGHTA and CDR2 FQGTGA. The CDR3 sequence is 14 residues long. V lost 5 bases and J 1 base, leaving 11 bases between the germline ends. The CDR3 region is CASSERSRNTEAFF. The CDR3 DNA sequence: TGTGCCAGCAGCGAGAGGAGTAGGAACACTGAAGCTTTCTTT.

In this sample, this clonotype turned up many times. The V gene is TRBV10-3, the J gene TRBJ2-7; 8 bases align to TRBD1. Germline-derived CDR1 and CDR2 are ENHRY and SYGVKD. J lost 5 bases, V lost 6 bases, and 12 bases had no gene match. The CDR3 extends over 15 amino acids. CDR3 sequence (DNA): TGTGCCATCAGGCCGCCGGACAGGGCGGCTGACGAGCAGTACTTC. Protein sequence: CAIRPPDRAADEQYF.